Listed here are 4 T cell receptor beta chains from one sample, sequenced in a study of blood T cell repertoires in COVID-19. Assay: immunoSEQ multiplex PCR; the TCRdb copy retains only in-frame clones and omits some. The repertoire holds 100,000 to 150,000 clones, with around 86% as singletons. Material: peripheral blood. The receptor source for this set is a man between 60 and 75 years old with acute or convalescent COVID-19.

The chain couples TRBV18 to TRBJ1-1; no reliable D call. V was shortened by 4 bases and J by 10 bases, with 10 bases between the two germline ends. This CDR3 region has 11 residues. Germline V gene data show CDR1 as KGHSH and CDR2 as LQKENI. The CDR3 nucleotides read TGTGCCAGCTCACTAGGAGAGGGAGCTTTCTTT. Translation: CASSLGEGAFF.

The V call is TRBV11-2, the J call TRBJ1-6, with D maybe TRBD1 (5 bases). CDR3 length: 17 residues. In germline, CDR1 is SGHAT, CDR2 FQNNGV. The V and J ends lost 1 base and 0 bases respectively, with 10 bases between them. The CDR3 sequence: CASSLVYRRSYNSPLHF. CDR3 coding DNA: TGTGCCAGCAGCTTAGTTTACAGGCGCTCCTATAATTCACCCCTCCACTTT.

V is TRBV19 and J is TRBJ2-7; no clear D gene. Germline V gene data show CDR1 as LNHDA and CDR2 as SQIVND (reference sequence). Trimming took 3 bases from V and 1 from J, leaving 7 bases between them. The CDR3 contains 13 residues. Here the CDR3 DNA reads TGTGCCAGTAGTATTGGCCGATCCTACGAGCAGTACTTC. Residues: CASSIGRSYEQYF.

This chain links TRBV29-1 with TRBJ2-7, with 9 positions matching TRBD2. CDR1 SQVTM and CDR2 ANQGSEA come from the germline V gene. The V segment lost 6 bases and the J segment 3 bases; nucleotides outside the gene matches: 9. The CDR3 covers 14 residues. The CDR3 here is CSVIGSSGNYEQYF. DNA for the CDR3: TGCAGCGTGATAGGTTCTAGCGGGAACTACGAGCAGTACTTC.